Each of the 3 T cell receptor beta chains below was sequenced from the same sample in a study of T cells after yellow fever vaccination (dated by TCRdb to between 2018 and 2020). In the paper's terms, the treatment or condition label means: live attenuated yellow fever vaccine strain. Library preparation used 5' RACE. Sequencing relied on an Illumina NovaSeq 6000. TCRdb reanalyzed the raw reads on its own, using fastp at Q25 for trimming and MiXCR for clone calling, and kept in-frame beta chains. Rows matching on CDR3 protein sequence are summarized as one entry with the most common DNA and genes. The table for this sample lists roughly 190,000 distinct CDR3 sequences; about 11% of them were counted only once. The top ten hold 35% to 45% of the sample. This sample comprised CD8+ T cells sorted from PBMCs, obtained 15 days after the yellow fever booster vaccination. All receptors come from a man younger than 35 who received the YFV17D yellow fever vaccine.

The chain couples TRBV20-1 to TRBJ2-3; 8 bases map to TRBD1. V was pared by 5 bases and J by 2 bases, with 3 bases of the junction left unmatched. This CDR3 comprises 13 residues. From germline, CDR1 is DFQATT and CDR2 SNEGSKA (reference sequence). CDR3 nucleotides: TGCAGTGCTCGGGACAGGTACACAGATACGCAGTATTTT. Residues: CSARDRYTDTQYF.

The V call is TRBV27, the J call TRBJ2-5; a possible D gene is TRBD1 (6 bases). Trimming pared 1 base from V and 1 base from J, leaving 10 bases between. Germline CDR1 reads MNHEY; CDR2 reads SMNVEV (reference sequence). The CDR3 is made up of 15 amino acids. This chain's CDR3 is CASSLFRGFQETQYF. CDR3 DNA sequence: TGTGCCAGCAGTTTATTCAGGGGATTCCAAGAGACCCAGTACTTC.

The sample holds a few counts of this clonotype. The CDR3 DNA reads TGTGCCAGCAGCCAAGATCCCCACACAGGGTTCGGAAACATTCAGTACTTC. Residues: CASSQDPHTGFGNIQYF. This sequence joins TRBV4-2 and TRBJ2-4, with D perhaps TRBD1 (6 bases). Germline V gene sequence: CDR1 LGHNA, CDR2 YNFKEQ. This CDR3 is 17 amino acids long. V lost 0 bases, J lost 6 bases, and 18 bases lay in between.